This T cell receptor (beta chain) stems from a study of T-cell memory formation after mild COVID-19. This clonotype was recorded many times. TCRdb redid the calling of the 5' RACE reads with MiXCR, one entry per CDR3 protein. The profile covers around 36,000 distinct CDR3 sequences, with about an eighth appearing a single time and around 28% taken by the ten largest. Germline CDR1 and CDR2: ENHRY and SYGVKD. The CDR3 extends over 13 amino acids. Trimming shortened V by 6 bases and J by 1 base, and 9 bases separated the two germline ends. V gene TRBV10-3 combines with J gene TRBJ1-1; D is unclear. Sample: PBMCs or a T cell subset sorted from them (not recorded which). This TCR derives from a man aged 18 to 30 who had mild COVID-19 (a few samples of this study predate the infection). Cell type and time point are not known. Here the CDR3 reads CAISRDPNTEAFF. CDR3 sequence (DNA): TGTGCCATCAGCCGAGACCCGAACACTGAAGCTTTCTTT.